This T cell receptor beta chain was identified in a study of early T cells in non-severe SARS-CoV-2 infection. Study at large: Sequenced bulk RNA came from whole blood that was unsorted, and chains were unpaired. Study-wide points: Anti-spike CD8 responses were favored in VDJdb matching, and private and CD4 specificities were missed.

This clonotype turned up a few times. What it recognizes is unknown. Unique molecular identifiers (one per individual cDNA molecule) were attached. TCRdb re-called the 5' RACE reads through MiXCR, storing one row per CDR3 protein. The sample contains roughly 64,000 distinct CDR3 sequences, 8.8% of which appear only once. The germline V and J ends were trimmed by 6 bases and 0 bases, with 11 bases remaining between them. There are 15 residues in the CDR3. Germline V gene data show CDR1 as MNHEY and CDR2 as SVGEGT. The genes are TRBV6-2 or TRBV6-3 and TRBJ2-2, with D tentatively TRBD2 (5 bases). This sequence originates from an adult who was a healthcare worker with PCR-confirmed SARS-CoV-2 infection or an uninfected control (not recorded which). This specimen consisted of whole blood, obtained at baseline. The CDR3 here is CASRLSGANTGELFF. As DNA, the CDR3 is TGTGCCAGCAGACTAAGCGGAGCGAACACCGGGGAGCTGTTTTTT.